One and the same sample provided the 24 T cell receptor beta chains below, sequenced in a study of memory CD4+ T cells and cytomegalovirus serostatus. Single viable CD3+CD4+CD8-CD45RO+ cells were sorted as the memory CD4+ T cells. Assay: immunoSEQ multiplex PCR; the TCRdb copy retains only in-frame clones and omits some. The sample shows 64,000 or so clones, approximately 77% of them seen only once. Material for sequencing was memory CD4+ T cells from blood. These receptors were taken from an adult in good health and CMV-seronegative.

V and J are TRBV6-5 and TRBJ2-7, with TRBD1 identical over 7 bases. The CDR3 has 13 amino acids. Germline V gene data show CDR1 as MNHEY and CDR2 as SVGAGI. The J segment lost 3 bases and the V segment lost 10 bases, leaving 9 bases of the junction unmatched. CDR3 nucleotides: TGTGCCACCCGACAGGGCCAAAACTACGAGCAGTACTTC. Protein: CATRQGQNYEQYF.

The V call is TRBV30, the J call TRBJ2-1; tentative D call: TRBD1 (5 bases). CDR3 length: 12 residues. Trimming removed 2 bases from V and 10 bases from J, with 12 bases in between. Germline V gene lookup returns CDR1 GTSNPN and CDR2 SVGIG (reference sequence). The CDR3 DNA sequence: TGTGCCTGGAGTATAGGCAGGGCCGAGCAGTTCTTC. It yields the protein CAWSIGRAEQFF.

The chain employs TRBV30 and TRBJ2-6; D is perhaps TRBD2 (5 bases). Germline V gene sequence: CDR1 GTSNPN, CDR2 SVGIG (reference sequence). CDR3 size: 13 residues. With 4 bases removed from V and 3 bases from J, the gap between germline ends came to 7 bases. CDR3 sequence (DNA): TGTGCCTGGACCGGGGTTGGGGCCAACGTCCTGACTTTC. Translated, it gives CAWTGVGANVLTF.

The table lists this clone with a few counts. The chain recombines TRBV30 with TRBJ1-2; no firm D call. V lost 2 bases and J lost 6, with 10 bases in between. The CDR3 consists of 12 residues. Germline assignment: CDR1 GTSNPN and CDR2 SVGIG (reference sequence). The CDR3 DNA sequence: TGTGCCTGGAGTTCCAGATCCGATGGCTACACCTTC. It is translated as CAWSSRSDGYTF.

The chain uses TRBV2 and TRBJ1-4; no clear D gene. V lost 2 bases and J 3 bases, leaving 10 bases between the germline ends. Germline V gene data show CDR1 as SNHLY and CDR2 as FYNNEI. CDR3 length equals 15 residues. The CDR3 DNA is TGTGCCAGCAGTGAACTACTAGGAGCTAATGAAAAACTGTTTTTT. Translating it yields CASSELLGANEKLFF.

Within the sample, this clone is medium-sized. The chain couples TRBV5-8 to TRBJ1-3; 7 bases match TRBD1. CDR3 length: 16 amino acids. Germline V gene data show CDR1 as SGHTS and CDR2 as YDEGEE. V trimming: 3 bases; J trimming: 0 bases; junction bases outside the gene matches: 6. The DNA of the CDR3 is TGTGCCAGCAGCTCCCGGGACAGCCACTCTGGAAACACCATATATTTT. It specifies CASSSRDSHSGNTIYF.

The CDR3 nucleotides read TGTGCCTGGAGTGAACAGGGCGGCACTGAAGCTTTCTTT. Translating it yields CAWSEQGGTEAFF. The chain joins TRBV30 to TRBJ1-1; possibly TRBD1 for D (6 bases). In germline, CDR1 is GTSNPN, CDR2 SVGIG (reference sequence). There are 13 residues in the CDR3. The ends were cut back, 1 base at V and 4 bases at J, with 10 bases in the middle.

Here the CDR3 reads CASSPSSAGERDIQYF. CDR3 sequence (DNA): TGTGCCAGCTCACCAAGCAGCGCAGGGGAGCGTGACATTCAGTACTTC. The chain combines TRBV18 with TRBJ2-4, with a tentative D call TRBD1 (6 bases). The germline V gene encodes CDR1 KGHSH and CDR2 LQKENI. CDR3 length: 16 amino acids. The germline V and J ends were trimmed by 2 bases and 8 bases, with 19 bases remaining between them.

This clone appeared a single time. The DNA for the CDR3 is TGTGCCAGCAGTTCACAGCTTGGGGCTAGCGGGAGTACAGATACGCAGTATTTT. Its translation is CASSSQLGASGSTDTQYF. The chain is built from TRBV28 and TRBJ2-3, with TRBD2 identical over 10 bases. From germline, CDR1 is MDHEN and CDR2 SYDVKM. The CDR3 is made up of 18 amino acids. With V trimmed by 4 bases and J by 3 bases, 13 bases remained unmatched.

V usage is TRBV5-6 and J usage is TRBJ2-1; 7 bases align to TRBD1. This CDR3 comprises 15 residues. Per the germline V gene, CDR1 is SGHDT and CDR2 is YYEEEE. V shed 1 base and J 8 bases; nucleotides not matched to a gene: 9. This CDR3 is CASSLPGGPMDEQFF. CDR3 coding DNA: TGTGCCAGCAGCTTGCCAGGGGGTCCCATGGATGAGCAGTTCTTC.

J is TRBJ2-7 and V is TRBV2; D not certain. V was pared by 2 bases and J by 6 bases, with 11 bases between. CDR3 size: 13 residues. Per germline, CDR1 SNHLY and CDR2 FYNNEI. CDR3 sequence reads: CASSESGVGEQYF. As DNA, the CDR3 is TGTGCCAGCAGTGAATCTGGGGTCGGCGAGCAGTACTTC.

The chain recombines TRBV19 with TRBJ1-2, with 7 bases matching TRBD1. J gave up 8 bases and V 5 bases, and 14 bases lay outside the gene matches. Germline V CDR1 and CDR2: LNHDA, SQIVND (reference sequence). The CDR3 extends over 15 amino acids. The CDR3 DNA is TGTGCCAGTAGTTCCAGGGGGGATAAGTTGAGAGGCTACACCTTC. Translation: CASSSRGDKLRGYTF.

The V and J genes are TRBV10-3 and TRBJ1-1; D ambiguous. The CDR3 extends over 12 amino acids. Per the germline V gene, CDR1 is ENHRY and CDR2 is SYGVKD. Trimming removed 2 bases from V and 8 bases from J, with 9 bases in between. CDR3 nucleotides: TGTGCCATCAGTGAGAGGTCTGAAGAAGCTTTCTTT. As protein: CAISERSEEAFF.

This rearrangement joins TRBV4-1 to TRBJ2-7, with 9 bases that match TRBD1. The CDR3 contains 17 residues. J gave up 2 bases and V 1 base, and 9 bases lay outside the gene matches. Looked up from germline, CDR1 is MGHRA and CDR2 is YSYEKL. CDR3 DNA sequence: TGCGCCAGCAGCCAAGTAACGGGGACAGGGACGCCCTACGAGCAGTACTTC. It is translated as CASSQVTGTGTPYEQYF.

V and J are TRBV21-1 and TRBJ2-7. TRBV21-1 corresponds to a pseudogene. The CDR3 spans 15 residues. The CDR3 is CASSRGANLPLEQYF. The CDR3 nucleotides read TGTGCCAGCAGCAGGGGGGCGAATCTCCCACTCGAGCAGTACTTC.

The chain has TRBV18 and TRBJ2-3; D gene uncertain. V lost 3 bases and J 0 bases, leaving 4 bases between the germline ends. The germline V gene encodes CDR1 KGHSH and CDR2 LQKENI. The CDR3 length is 13 residues. The DNA for the CDR3 is TGTGCCAGCTCACCCCTCAGCACAGATACGCAGTATTTT. It specifies CASSPLSTDTQYF.

This rearrangement joins TRBV5-1 to TRBJ2-7; perhaps D is TRBD1 or TRBD2 (7 bases each). Trimming removed 7 bases from V and 0 bases from J, with 14 bases in between. Germline V CDR1 and CDR2: SGHRS, YFSETQ. The CDR3 contains 14 residues. The CDR3 bases are TGCGCCAGCGGACGGGGGGACAGCTCCTACGAGCAGTACTTC. This translates into CASGRGDSSYEQYF.

The chain uses TRBV30 and TRBJ1-5; weak D call: TRBD1 (6 bases). The CDR3 runs 13 residues. Trimming left V 3 bases short and J 6 bases short, with 12 bases between. The germline CDR1 and CDR2 sequences are GTSNPN and SVGIG (reference sequence). The CDR3 DNA sequence: TGTGCCTGGAGGGCGGGGGGGGCTCAGCCCCAGCATTTT. It specifies CAWRAGGAQPQHF.

This rearrangement joins TRBV5-1 to TRBJ2-2, with TRBD2 as a possible D gene (6 bases). Germline assignment: CDR1 SGHRS and CDR2 YFSETQ. CDR3 length equals 15 residues. Trimming stripped 5 bases from V and 4 bases from J, with 15 bases between. This chain's CDR3 is CASRARDSGTGELFF. The CDR3, as DNA: TGCGCCAGCAGGGCCAGGGATAGCGGCACCGGGGAGCTGTTTTTT.

The chain combines TRBV7-2 with TRBJ1-2; 8 nucleotides line up with TRBD1. In germline, CDR1 is SGHTA, CDR2 FQGNSA. The CDR3 totals 14 residues. Germline trimming cut 5 bases from V and 6 bases from J; bases unmatched to any gene: 8. DNA of the CDR3: TGTGCCAGCAGCCGTAGAGACAGGGGTCATGGCTACACCTTC. This encodes CASSRRDRGHGYTF.

The J gene is TRBJ1-1, the V gene TRBV6-6; TRBD1 is a possible D gene (5 bases). The V end was cut by 6 bases, the J end by 3 bases, with 14 bases between. CDR3 size: 14 residues. CDR1 and CDR2 (germline): MNHNY, SVGAGI (reference sequence). The CDR3 loop reads CASRGGREDTEAFF. DNA of the CDR3: TGTGCCAGCAGGGGCGGCAGGGAGGACACTGAAGCTTTCTTT.

V is TRBV6-1 and J is TRBJ1-4; maybe TRBD1 (5 bases). CDR3 length equals 16 residues. CDR1 MNHNS and CDR2 SASEGT come from the germline V gene. With 2 bases removed from V and 5 bases from J, the gap between germline ends came to 15 bases. The CDR3 sequence: CASSETRQSGNEKLFF. The CDR3 DNA reads TGTGCCAGCAGTGAAACTCGACAGTCTGGAAATGAAAAACTGTTTTTT.

The rearrangement uses TRBV5-6 and TRBJ1-3, with 8 bases that match TRBD1. This CDR3 has 17 residues. CDR1 is SGHDT and CDR2 is YYEEEE in the germline V gene. Unmatched junction bases numbered 8, after V lost 3 bases and J lost 0 bases. CDR3 loop: CASSSGQGMTSGNTIYF. As DNA, the CDR3 is TGTGCCAGCAGCTCCGGACAGGGCATGACCTCTGGAAACACCATATATTTT. The full variable domain, rest sourced from reference TRBV5-6 and TRBJ1-3, is DAGVTQSPTHLIKTRGQQVTLRCSPKSGHDTVSWYQQALGQGPQFIFQYYEEEERQRGNFPDRFSGHQFPNYSSELNVNALLLGDSALYLCASSSGQGMTSGNTIYFGEGSWLTVV.

In this sample, this clone turned up a few times. The chain combines TRBV7-9 with TRBJ1-1; unclear D gene. The CDR3 is made up of 13 amino acids. Deletions cut 5 bases from V and 7 bases from J, with 14 bases between. The V gene's germline CDR1 is SEHNR and CDR2 FQNEAQ (reference sequence). The CDR3, as DNA: TGTGCCAGCAGCCCCCGGCTGGTGGGTGAAGCTTTCTTT. This translates into CASSPRLVGEAFF.